This T cell receptor beta chain is from a study of PD-1 blockade in classical Hodgkin lymphoma. Patients all relapsed after autologous stem cell transplantation, and there was variation in brentuximab vedotin exposure. The ends lost 3 bases at V and 1 base at J; junction bases unmatched: 4. This CDR3 has 15 residues. Germline CDR1 SGDLS, CDR2 YYNGEE. Data came from immunoSEQ multiplex PCR; TCRdb stores just in-frame clones and leaves some out. The sample consists of approximately 24,000 clones, about four fifths of them appearing once. This clone was seen just once. Here the sequenced sample was peripheral blood mononuclear cells (PBMCs), taken before the second cycle of nivolumab. The chain joins TRBV9 to TRBJ2-5; 9 nucleotides align to TRBD2. This TCR came from a human donor with classical Hodgkin lymphoma. In DNA form, the CDR3 reads TGTGCCAGCAGCGAGGGACTAGCCTCCCAAGAGACCCAGTACTTC. Translated, it gives CASSEGLASQETQYF. Using reference TRBV9 and TRBJ2-5 for the parts outside the CDR3, the full variable domain is DSGVTQTPKHLITATGQRVTLRCSPRSGDLSVYWYQQSLDQGLQFLIQYYNGEERAKGNILERFSAQQFPDLHSELNLSSLELGDSALYFCASSEGLASQETQYFGPGTRLLVL.